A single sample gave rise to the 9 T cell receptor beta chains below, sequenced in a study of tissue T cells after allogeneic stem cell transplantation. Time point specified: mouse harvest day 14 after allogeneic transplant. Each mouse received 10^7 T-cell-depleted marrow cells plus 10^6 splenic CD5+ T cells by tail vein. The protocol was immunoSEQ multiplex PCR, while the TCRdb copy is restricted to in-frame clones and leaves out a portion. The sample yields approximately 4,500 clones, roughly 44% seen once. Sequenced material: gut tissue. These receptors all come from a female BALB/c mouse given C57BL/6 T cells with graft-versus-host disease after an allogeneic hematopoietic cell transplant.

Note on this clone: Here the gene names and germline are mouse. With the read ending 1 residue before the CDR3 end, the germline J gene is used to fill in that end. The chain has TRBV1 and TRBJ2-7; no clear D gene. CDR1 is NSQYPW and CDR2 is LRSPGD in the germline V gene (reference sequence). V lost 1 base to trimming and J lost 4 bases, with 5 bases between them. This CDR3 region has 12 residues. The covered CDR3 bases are TGCACCTGCAGTGCAGGAGGTTATGAACAGTAC. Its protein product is CTCSAGGYEQY. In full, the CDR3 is CTCSAGGYEQYF. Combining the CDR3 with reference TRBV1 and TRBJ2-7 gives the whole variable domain VTLLEQNPRWRLVPRGQAVNLRCILKNSQYPWMSWYQQDLQKQLQWLFTLRSPGDKEVKSLPGADYLATRVTDTELRLQVANMSQGRTLYCTCSAGGYEQYFGPGTRLTVL.

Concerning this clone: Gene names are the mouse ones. The CDR3 DNA, read in part, is TGTGCCAGCAGCCCCCTGGGGGGAGATGAGCAGTTC. Protein sequence: CASSPLGGDEQF. The entire CDR3 reads CASSPLGGDEQFF. The rearrangement joins TRBV3 to TRBJ2-1, with 8 bases that match TRBD2. Read coverage stops 1 residue before the CDR3 terminus; the germline J gene supplies the remainder. Germline V lookup: CDR1 SNHLY, CDR2 FYNGKV (reference sequence). This CDR3 spans 13 amino acids. V lost 5 bases and J lost 9; bases outside the gene matches: 6. Full variable domain (outside the CDR3, taken from reference TRBV3 and TRBJ2-1): GPKVLQIPSHQIIDMGQMVTLNCDPVSNHLYFYWYKQILGQQMEFLVNFYNGKVMEKSKLFKDQFSVERPDGSYFTLKIQPTALEDSAVYFCASSPLGGDEQFFGPGTRLTVL.

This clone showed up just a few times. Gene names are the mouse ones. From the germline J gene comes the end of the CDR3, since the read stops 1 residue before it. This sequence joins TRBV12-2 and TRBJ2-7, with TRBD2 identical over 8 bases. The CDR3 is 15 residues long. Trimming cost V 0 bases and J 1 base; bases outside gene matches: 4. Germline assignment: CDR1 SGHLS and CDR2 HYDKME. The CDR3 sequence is CASSLELGGSYEQYF. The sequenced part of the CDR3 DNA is TGTGCCAGCTCTCTCGAATTGGGGGGGTCCTATGAACAGTAC. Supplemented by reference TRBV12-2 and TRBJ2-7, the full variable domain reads NSGVVQSPRYIIKGKGERSILKCIPISGHLSVAWYQQTQGQELKFFIQHYDKMERDKGNLPSRFSVQQFDDYHSEMNMSALELEDSAVYFCASSLELGGSYEQYFGPGTRLTVL.

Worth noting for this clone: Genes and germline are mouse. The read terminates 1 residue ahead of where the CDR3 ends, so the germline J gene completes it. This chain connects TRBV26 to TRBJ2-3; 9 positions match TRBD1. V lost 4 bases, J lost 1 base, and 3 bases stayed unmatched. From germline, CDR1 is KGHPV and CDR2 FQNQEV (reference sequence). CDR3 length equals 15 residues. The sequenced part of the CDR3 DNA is TGTGCCAGCAGTCACAGGGGGCGCGGTGCAGAAACGCTGTAT. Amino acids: CASSHRGRGAETLY. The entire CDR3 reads CASSHRGRGAETLYF.

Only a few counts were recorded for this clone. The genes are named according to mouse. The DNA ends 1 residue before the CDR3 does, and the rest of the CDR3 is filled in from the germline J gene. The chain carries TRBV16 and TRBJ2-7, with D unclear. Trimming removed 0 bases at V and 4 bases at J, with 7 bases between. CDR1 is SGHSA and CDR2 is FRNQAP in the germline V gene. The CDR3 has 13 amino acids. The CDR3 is CASSLDPKYEQYF. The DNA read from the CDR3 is TGTGCAAGCAGCTTAGATCCCAAGTATGAACAGTAC.

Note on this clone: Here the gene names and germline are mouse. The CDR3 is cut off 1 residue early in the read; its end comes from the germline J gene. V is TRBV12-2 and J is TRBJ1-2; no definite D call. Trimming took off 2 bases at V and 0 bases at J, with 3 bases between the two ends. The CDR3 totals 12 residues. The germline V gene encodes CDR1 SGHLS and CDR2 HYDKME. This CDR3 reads CASSPANSDYTF. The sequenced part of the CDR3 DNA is TGTGCCAGCTCTCCGGCAAACTCCGACTACACC. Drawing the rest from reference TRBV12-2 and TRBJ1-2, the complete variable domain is NSGVVQSPRYIIKGKGERSILKCIPISGHLSVAWYQQTQGQELKFFIQHYDKMERDKGNLPSRFSVQQFDDYHSEMNMSALELEDSAVYFCASSPANSDYTFGSGTRLLVI.

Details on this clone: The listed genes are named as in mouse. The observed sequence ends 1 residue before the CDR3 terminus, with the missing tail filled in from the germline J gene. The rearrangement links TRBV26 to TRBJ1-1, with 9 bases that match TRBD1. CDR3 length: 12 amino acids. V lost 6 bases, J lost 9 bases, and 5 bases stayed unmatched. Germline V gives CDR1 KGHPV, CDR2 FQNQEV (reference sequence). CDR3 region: CASSQGQGKVFF. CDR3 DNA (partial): TGTGCCAGCAGCCAGGGACAGGGCAAAGTCTTC.

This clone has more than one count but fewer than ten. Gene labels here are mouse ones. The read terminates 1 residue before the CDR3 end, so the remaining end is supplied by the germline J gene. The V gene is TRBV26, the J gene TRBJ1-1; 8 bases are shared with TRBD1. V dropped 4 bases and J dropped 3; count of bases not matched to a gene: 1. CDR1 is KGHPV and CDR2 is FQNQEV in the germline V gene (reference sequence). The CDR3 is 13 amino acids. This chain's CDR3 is CASSRDRHTEVFF. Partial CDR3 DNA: TGTGCCAGCAGTCGGGACAGGCACACAGAAGTCTTC.

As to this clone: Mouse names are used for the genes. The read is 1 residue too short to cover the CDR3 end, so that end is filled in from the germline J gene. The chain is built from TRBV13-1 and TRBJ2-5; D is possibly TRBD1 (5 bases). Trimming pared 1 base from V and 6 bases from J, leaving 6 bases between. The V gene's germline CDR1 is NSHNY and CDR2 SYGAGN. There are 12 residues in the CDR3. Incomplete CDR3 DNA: TGTGCCAGCAGTGATCCAGGGGACACCCAGTAC. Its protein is CASSDPGDTQY. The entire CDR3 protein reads CASSDPGDTQYF.